This is a list of T cell receptor beta chains from one sample in a study of blood T cell repertoires in COVID-19. Here immunoSEQ multiplex PCR was the method, and the copy in TCRdb shows in-frame clones only, minus some. The profile shows under 250,000 clones, more than 65% of them singletons. Sequencing was carried out using peripheral blood. The receptors shown here come from a woman aged 60-75 years with acute or convalescent COVID-19. The CDR3 runs from the conserved cysteine through the conserved F or W. The D gene is left open where the match is weak. Size tells how often a clone was seen (once, few, many) or the class of an expanded clone, and some rows leave it out.

CDR3	DNA	D	size	J	V
CASSLAPGEGRRAFF	TGTGCCAGCAGCTTGGCCCCCGGCGAGGGTCGGCGGGCTTTCTTT	-	-	TRBJ1-1	TRBV5-5
CASAGTGDNSPLHF	TGCGCCAGCGCCGGGACAGGGGATAATTCACCCCTCCACTTT	TRBD1	-	TRBJ1-6	TRBV4-1
CASSRTGYTDTQYF	TGTGCCAGCAGCCGCACGGGGTACACAGATACGCAGTATTTT	-	-	TRBJ2-3	TRBV7-9
CAWNRGSYGYTF	TGTGCCTGGAATCGGGGAAGCTATGGCTACACCTTC	-	-	TRBJ1-2	TRBV30
CASRSETGRTEAFF	TGCGCCAGCAGGTCTGAGACAGGGCGGACTGAAGCTTTCTTT	TRBD1	-	TRBJ1-1	TRBV5-1
CSVQQGGGYGYTF	TGCAGCGTTCAACAGGGAGGGGGCTATGGCTACACCTTC	-	few	TRBJ1-2	TRBV29-1
CASSQQGILFWAFF	TGTGCCAGCAGCCAACAGGGGATCTTATTTTGGGCTTTCTTT	TRBD1	-	TRBJ1-1	TRBV5-6
CASSQDLGGGNSPLHF	TGCGCCAGCAGCCAAGATCTGGGGGGAGGTAACTCACCCCTCCACTTT	-	-	TRBJ1-6	TRBV4-1
CASSPSREGNTIYF	TGTGCCAGCTCACCATCGAGAGAAGGAAACACCATATATTTT	-	-	TRBJ1-3	TRBV18
CASSLSSGGIQETQYF	TGTGCCAGCAGCTTGAGTAGCGGGGGGATACAAGAGACCCAGTACTTC	TRBD2	-	TRBJ2-5	TRBV7-2
CASSLGTGSHGYTF	TGTGCCAGCAGCTTAGGAACAGGGTCCCATGGCTACACCTTC	-	-	TRBJ1-2	TRBV5-5
CASSPATGRSGNTIYF	TGTGCCAGCAGCCCGGCGACAGGACGCTCTGGAAACACCATATATTTT	-	-	TRBJ1-3	TRBV5-5
CASSTADTGELFF	TGCGCCAGCAGCACGGCGGACACCGGGGAGCTGTTTTTT	-	once	TRBJ2-2	TRBV5-1
CASSSAGLNTGELFF	TGTGCCAGCAGCTCGGCAGGGTTGAACACCGGGGAGCTGTTTTTT	-	-	TRBJ2-2	TRBV5-6
CASSLAHRTGPYNEQFF	TGTGCCAGCAGCTTAGCGCACAGGACAGGGCCCTACAATGAGCAGTTCTTC	TRBD1	-	TRBJ2-1	TRBV7-2
CASRQFPEDRAGNTIYF	TGTGCTAGCAGACAATTTCCGGAGGACAGGGCTGGAAACACCATATATTTT	TRBD1	-	TRBJ1-3	TRBV7-7
CASSLEPLAGPSYEQYF	TGTGCCAGCAGCTTAGAGCCCCTGGCAGGGCCCTCCTACGAGCAGTACTTC	-	-	TRBJ2-7	TRBV7-6
CATSRAILAKETQYF	TGTGCCACCAGCAGAGCGATACTAGCGAAAGAGACCCAGTACTTC	TRBD2	-	TRBJ2-5	TRBV15
CASSVAPGNTEAFF	TGTGCCAGCAGCGTAGCACCCGGGAACACTGAAGCTTTCTTT	-	few	TRBJ1-1	TRBV9
CASSDRLYSNQPQHF	TGTGCCAGCTCAGACAGGCTTTATAGCAATCAGCCCCAGCATTTT	-	-	TRBJ1-5	TRBV18
CASSSGQGKNTEAFF	TGTGCCAGCAGCTCTGGACAGGGGAAGAACACTGAAGCTTTCTTT	TRBD1	once	TRBJ1-1	TRBV7-9
CASTGQMNEKLFF	TGTGCCAGCACCGGACAGATGAATGAAAAACTGTTTTTT	-	-	TRBJ1-4	TRBV2
CASSLVSRPNGYTF	TGTGCCAGCAGCTTGGTGTCCAGGCCGAATGGCTACACCTTC	-	once	TRBJ1-2	TRBV5-4
CSVENRERWSGYTF	TGCAGCGTTGAAAACCGGGAGCGGTGGAGTGGCTACACCTTC	-	-	TRBJ1-2	TRBV29-1
CASSFRIPYEQYF	TGTGCCAGCAGCTTCAGAATTCCCTACGAGCAGTACTTC	-	-	TRBJ2-7	TRBV5-6
CASSYGQGGDYGYTF	TGTGCCAGCAGCTACGGACAGGGAGGGGACTATGGCTACACCTTC	TRBD1	-	TRBJ1-2	TRBV5-4
CASSSSGTGAGSNEQFF	TGTGCCAGCAGCTCCTCCGGGACAGGGGCGGGATCCAATGAGCAGTTCTTC	TRBD1	few	TRBJ2-1	TRBV7-2
CASSSFRDRGLTSGNTIYF	TGTGCCAGCAGCTCATTCCGGGACAGGGGCCTGACCTCTGGAAACACCATATATTTT	TRBD1	-	TRBJ1-3	TRBV7-9
CASSQDSGGSYEQYF	TGTGCCAGCAGCCAAGACTCTGGGGGGTCCTACGAGCAGTACTTC	-	-	TRBJ2-7	TRBV4-2
CASSQDVGQGAGNSPLHF	TGTGCCAGCAGCCAAGATGTTGGGCAGGGGGCCGGTAATTCACCCCTCCACTTT	TRBD1	-	TRBJ1-6	TRBV4-2
CAWSVSSRRQPQHF	TGTGCCTGGAGTGTATCCTCCAGGAGGCAGCCCCAGCATTTT	-	few	TRBJ1-5	TRBV30
CASRGAGEPSEQFF	TGCGCCAGCAGGGGCGCGGGGGAGCCGTCGGAGCAGTTCTTC	TRBD2	-	TRBJ2-1	TRBV10-1
CASSLVAGAYNEQFF	TGTGCCAGCAGCTTAGTAGCGGGGGCCTACAATGAGCAGTTCTTC	TRBD2	-	TRBJ2-1	TRBV7-2
CASSPPRRQGNQPQHF	TGTGCCAGCAGTCCCCCCAGACGACAGGGCAATCAGCCCCAGCATTTT	-	-	TRBJ1-5	TRBV28
CASGLRDHGGYGYTF	TGTGCTAGTGGTTTGAGGGACCACGGGGGTTATGGCTACACCTTC	-	-	TRBJ1-2	TRBV12-5
CSVESGTGLAYEQYF	TGCAGCGTCGAATCCGGGACAGGGTTGGCCTACGAGCAGTACTTC	TRBD1	-	TRBJ2-7	TRBV29-1
CASSRGAHLVLNTEAFF	TGTGCCAGCAGTCGGGGGGCCCATTTGGTGTTGAACACTGAAGCTTTCTTT	-	-	TRBJ1-1	TRBV2
CASSLDVTRGYGYTF	TGTGCCAGCAGCTTGGACGTGACAAGGGGATATGGCTACACCTTC	-	once	TRBJ1-2	TRBV5-5
CASSSRTSAGANVLTF	TGCGCCAGCAGCTCCCGGACTAGCGCTGGGGCCAACGTCCTGACTTTC	TRBD2	-	TRBJ2-6	TRBV4-1
CASSPRGELAKNIQYF	TGTGCCAGCAGTCCGCGGGGGGAACTAGCCAAAAACATTCAGTACTTC	TRBD2	-	TRBJ2-4	TRBV28
CASSPQGTEAFF	TGTGCCAGCTCACCACAGGGGACTGAAGCTTTCTTT	-	-	TRBJ1-1	TRBV18
CASSGAPGQGGGYTF	TGTGCCAGCAGTGGCGCGCCGGGACAGGGTGGCGGCTACACCTTC	TRBD1	-	TRBJ1-2	TRBV25-1
CAISTGGSGNTIYF	TGTGCCATCAGCACGGGGGGCTCTGGAAACACCATATATTTT	-	-	TRBJ1-3	TRBV10-3
CATSRQGAGEQYF	TGTGCCACCAGCAGACAGGGCGCTGGGGAGCAGTACTTC	-	-	TRBJ2-7	TRBV15
CSAGHSDGYTF	TGCAGCGCCGGACACTCGGATGGCTACACCTTC	-	-	TRBJ1-2	TRBV29-1
CASSIGTRGEKLFF	TGTGCCAGTAGTATAGGGACTCGAGGTGAAAAACTGTTTTTT	-	-	TRBJ1-4	TRBV19
CASQPSSSYNEQFF	TGTGCCAGCCAACCCTCGAGCTCCTACAATGAGCAGTTCTTC	-	-	TRBJ2-1	TRBV7-9
CASSRDSATNEKLFF	TGTGCCAGCAGCCGAGACAGCGCAACTAATGAAAAACTGTTTTTT	-	few	TRBJ1-4	TRBV6-5
CASSPRQGSGYTF	TGTGCCAGCAGCCCTAGACAGGGCTCTGGCTACACCTTC	TRBD1	-	TRBJ1-2	TRBV14
CASVQGRHEQYF	TGTGCCAGTGTCCAGGGGAGACACGAGCAGTACTTC	-	-	TRBJ2-7	TRBV7-9
CASSYNWGDNEQFF	TGTGCCAGCAGTTACAATTGGGGGGATAATGAGCAGTTCTTC	-	-	TRBJ2-1	TRBV4-2
CASSLEQGSYGYTF	TGTGCCAGCAGCTTGGAACAGGGGAGCTATGGCTACACCTTC	TRBD1	-	TRBJ1-2	TRBV5-4
CASSAGPYNEQFF	TGTGCCAGCAGCGCGGGTCCCTACAATGAGCAGTTCTTC	-	-	TRBJ2-1	TRBV5-4
CASSSEPPAKNIQYF	TGTGCCAGCAGCTCTGAGCCCCCAGCCAAAAACATTCAGTACTTC	-	-	TRBJ2-4	TRBV6-5
CASSLEYRGYGYTF	TGTGCCAGCAGCTTAGAATACAGGGGCTATGGCTACACCTTC	TRBD1	-	TRBJ1-2	TRBV7-2
CAWSLPRTGATEAFF	TGTGCCTGGAGCTTACCGCGGACAGGGGCCACTGAAGCTTTCTTT	TRBD1	-	TRBJ1-1	TRBV30
CASSESRGAVSYEQYF	TGTGCCAGCAGTGAGTCTCGGGGGGCCGTGTCCTACGAGCAGTACTTC	-	-	TRBJ2-7	TRBV2
CASSTRTSASYNEQFF	TGCGCCAGCAGCACGAGGACTAGTGCTAGCTACAATGAGCAGTTCTTC	TRBD2	-	TRBJ2-1	TRBV5-1